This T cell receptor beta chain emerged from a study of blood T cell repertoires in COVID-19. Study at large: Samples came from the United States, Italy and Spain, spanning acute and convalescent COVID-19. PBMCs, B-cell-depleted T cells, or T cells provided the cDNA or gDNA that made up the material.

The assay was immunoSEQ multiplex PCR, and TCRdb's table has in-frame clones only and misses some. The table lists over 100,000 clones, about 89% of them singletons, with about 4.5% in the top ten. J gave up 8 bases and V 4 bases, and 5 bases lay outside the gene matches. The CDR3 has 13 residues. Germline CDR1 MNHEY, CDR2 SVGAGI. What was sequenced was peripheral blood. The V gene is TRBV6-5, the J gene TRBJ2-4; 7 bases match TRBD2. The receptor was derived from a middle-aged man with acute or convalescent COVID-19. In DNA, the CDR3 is TGTGCCAGCAGTTTCGCGGGAGAAGACATTCAGTACTTC. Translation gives CASSFAGEDIQYF.